The following is a T cell receptor (beta chain) sequence with its context. What it binds is unknown. Individual cDNA molecules received unique molecular identifiers during library preparation. TCRdb re-called the 5' RACE reads through MiXCR, storing one row per CDR3 protein. The sample holds 53,000 or so distinct CDR3 sequences, more than 10% seen once. This entry is derived from a study of early T cells in non-severe SARS-CoV-2 infection. Looking at the study overall: Unsorted whole-blood RNA was sequenced in bulk, leaving chains unpaired. Findings and caveats of the study: Matching against VDJdb likely underestimated virus-specific expansions, favoring anti-spike CD8.

CDR3 length equals 15 residues. Trimming pared 4 bases from V and 4 bases from J, leaving 12 bases between. Germline CDR1 is KGHDR and CDR2 is SFDVKD. This rearrangement joins TRBV24-1 to TRBJ2-2; possibly TRBD1 for D (6 bases). This TCR was recovered from an adult who was a healthcare worker with PCR-confirmed SARS-CoV-2 infection or an uninfected control (not recorded which). The starting material was whole blood, obtained at baseline. The chain's CDR3 is CATSDTGMSTGELFF. In DNA, the CDR3 is TGTGCCACCAGTGACACAGGGATGAGCACCGGGGAGCTGTTTTTT.